These 3 T cell receptor beta chains were sequenced from one sample in a study of blood T cells in healthy people across ages. Sample-barcoded 5' priming and a J-beta primer mix drove a second PCR of roughly 6 to 12 cycles. TCRdb called the 5' RACE reads again in MiXCR, with one record for every CDR3 protein. Counted here are roughly 720,000 distinct CDR3 sequences, about 53% occurring once; the ten biggest clones make up approximately 40%. Sequenced material: blood. All receptors derive from a man aged 80 or over in good health.

The table lists this clonotype with a few counts. The CDR3 DNA sequence: TGCAGTGCTAGAGTAGTAGCGGGAGAGCGCAGATACGCGTATTTT. As protein: CSARVVAGERRYAYF. V gene TRBV20-1 combines with J gene TRBJ2-3, with 9 positions matching TRBD2. Trimming at V came to 1 base and at J to 14 bases, leaving 16 bases not matched to a gene. The CDR3 has 15 residues. The germline V gene has CDR1 DFQATT and CDR2 SNEGSKA (reference sequence).

This clonotype was seen a few times. This may stem from a read error, because a much larger clone lies one nucleotide away. The chain uses TRBV3-1 and TRBJ1-2; 9 nucleotides align to TRBD1. The germline V gene encodes CDR1 LGHDT and CDR2 YNNKEL (reference sequence). The CDR3 covers 15 residues. As DNA, the CDR3 is TGTGCCAGCAGCCACCCCCGGGACAGGGTGGGAGGCTGCACCTTC. Its protein is CASSHPRDRVGGCTF.

Of note for this clonotype: At one end, the junction sequence differs from germline, possibly due to a read error. This chain links TRBV20-1 with TRBJ1-1, with 11 bases that match TRBD1. Germline-derived CDR1 and CDR2 are DFQATT and SNEGSKA (reference sequence). The CDR3 contains 17 residues. The CDR3 DNA follows: TGCAGTGCCATACAGCCTAGGGGGACAGGGGGGAACGCTGAAGCTTTCTTT. Amino acid sequence: CSAIQPRGTGGNAEAFF.